This record concerns one T cell receptor beta chain sequence. The record originates from a study of T cell responses to AZD1222 COVID-19 vaccine. TCRdb's copy holds only in-frame clones and misses some; the assay was immunoSEQ multiplex PCR. The sample has some 180,000 clones, just over 85% seen once. The sequences come from peripheral blood, collected on day 0 of AZD1222 vaccination. The clonotype originates from an adult in good health.

In DNA, the CDR3 is TGTGCCAGCAGTCACGACAGGGTCTACGAGCAGTACTTC. It encodes CASSHDRVYEQYF. The chain is built from TRBV28 and TRBJ2-7, with TRBD1 matching 7 bases. The junction had 4 bases not matched to a gene; V was cut back by 5 bases and J by 3 bases. The CDR3 loop spans 13 amino acids. Germline loops: CDR1 MDHEN, CDR2 SYDVKM.